These 10 T cell receptor beta chains were sequenced from one sample in a study of low-dose radiotherapy and immunotherapy resistance in tumors. TRAV- and TRBV-specific primers, spanning alpha and beta chains, primed first-strand cDNA. Both a constant-region primer and a V-primer adapter served to amplify TCRs across 15 to 25 PCR cycles. Using its own MiXCR run on the reads, TCRdb lists one record per CDR3 protein. The sample has 55,000 to 65,000 distinct CDR3 sequences; around a quarter are singletons. The time point was: before trial treatment. The sample in question was PBMCs, obtained before treatment. The receptors come from a male donor with rectosigmoid adenocarcinoma.

At least ten counts were recorded for this clonotype. The chain couples TRBV7-2 to TRBJ2-7; TRBD2 matches 9 bases. With 2 bases clipped from V and 0 bases from J, the junction kept 11 bases outside the gene matches. The CDR3 totals 18 residues. Germline CDR1 and CDR2: SGHTA and FQGNSA. The CDR3 bases are TGTGCCAGCAGCTTAAGTTCGGCGGGGGGGGGAAGCTCCTACGAGCAGTACTTC. It encodes CASSLSSAGGGSSYEQYF.

This rearrangement joins TRBV18 to TRBJ2-3, with D hard to call. V was clipped by 2 bases and J by 0 bases, with 6 bases between them. The CDR3 sequence is 14 residues long. Germline V gives CDR1 KGHSH, CDR2 LQKENI. The CDR3 protein is CASSPRASTDTQYF. The CDR3 nucleotides are TGTGCCAGCTCACCAAGAGCTAGCACAGATACGCAGTATTTT.

This clonotype was picked up a small number of times. The chain recombines TRBV4-3 with TRBJ1-2; 7 positions agree with TRBD1. From germline, CDR1 is LGHNA and CDR2 YSLEER. With 5 bases clipped from V and 7 bases from J, the junction kept 13 bases outside the gene matches. The CDR3 extends over 15 amino acids. In nucleotides, the CDR3 is TGCGCCAGCAGCGCTCAAACCCACAGGGGCCCTGGCTACACCTTC. It codes for CASSAQTHRGPGYTF.

This clonotype showed up many times. This sequence joins TRBV2 and TRBJ2-1; D gene unclear. Trimming took off 6 bases at V and 1 base at J, with 10 bases between the two ends. This CDR3 has 14 residues. The germline V gene has CDR1 SNHLY and CDR2 FYNNEI. The CDR3, as DNA: TGTGCCAGCAGATACGGACCGTCCTACAATGAGCAGTTCTTC. As protein: CASRYGPSYNEQFF.

CDR3 amino acids: CASSYLAGENNEQFF. In DNA form, the CDR3 reads TGTGCCAGCAGCTATCTAGCGGGAGAGAACAATGAGCAGTTCTTC. V is TRBV5-4 and J is TRBJ2-1, with 10 bases that match TRBD2. The J segment lost 5 bases and the V segment lost 3 bases, leaving 5 bases of the junction unmatched. There are 15 residues in the CDR3. The germline gives CDR1 SGHNT, CDR2 YYREEE (reference sequence). Full variable domain (rest looked up from reference TRBV5-4 and TRBJ2-1): ETGVTQSPTHLIKTRGQQVTLRCSSQSGHNTVSWYQQALGQGPQFIFQYYREEENGRGNFPPRFSGLQFPNYSSELNVNALELDDSALYLCASSYLAGENNEQFFGPGTRLTVL.

This rearrangement joins TRBV24-1 to TRBJ2-1, with unresolved D. This CDR3 contains 11 residues. V lost 3 bases and J 7 bases, leaving 3 bases between the germline ends. The germline V gene has CDR1 KGHDR and CDR2 SFDVKD. The CDR3 DNA sequence: TGTGCCACCAGTGATACGAATGAGCAGTTCTTC. It encodes CATSDTNEQFF.

This clonotype was observed a single time. A much bigger clone sits one base away, suggesting this may be a read error. This sequence joins TRBV20-1 and TRBJ2-7, with 8 bases lining up with TRBD1. Germline values: CDR1 DFQATT, CDR2 SNEGSKA (reference sequence). The trim removed 3 bases at V and 3 bases at J, leaving 7 bases unmatched. The CDR3 spans 14 residues. CDR3 in DNA: TGCAGTGCTAGGTTACAGGGGGAAAGCTACGAGCAGTACTTC. This translates into CSARLQGESYEQYF.

At least ten counts were recorded for this clonotype. J is TRBJ1-1 and V is TRBV28; D remains unclear. The CDR3 consists of 12 residues. V lost 2 bases, J lost 3 bases, and 4 bases lay in between. Per the germline V gene, CDR1 is MDHEN and CDR2 is SYDVKM. CDR3 DNA: TGTGCCAGCAGTTTACTCGACACTGAAGCTTTCTTT. Residues: CASSLLDTEAFF. The full variable domain, its missing parts supplied by reference TRBV28 and TRBJ1-1, is DVKVTQSSRYLVKRTGEKVFLECVQDMDHENMFWYRQDPGLGLRLIYFSYDVKMKEKGDIPEGYSVSREKKERFSLILESASTNQTSMYLCASSLLDTEAFFGQGTRLTVV.

This clonotype was detected many times. V usage is TRBV28 and J usage is TRBJ1-1, with no clear D. V was pared by 2 bases and J by 1 base, with 5 bases between. CDR1 is MDHEN, CDR2 SYDVKM, per germline. The CDR3 has 13 residues. The CDR3 here is CASSLGKNTEAFF. The DNA for the CDR3 is TGTGCCAGCAGTTTAGGAAAGAACACTGAAGCTTTCTTT.

This clonotype has just a few counts. The CDR3 DNA is TGTGCCAGCAGCCCCCCCTTTAGCGGGGTCGACCGTTACACCGGGGAGCTGTTTTTT. This encodes CASSPPFSGVDRYTGELFF. The chain uses TRBV7-2 and TRBJ2-2, with 8 nucleotides matching TRBD2. Germline V gene sequence: CDR1 SGHTA, CDR2 FQGNSA. CDR3 length: 19 residues. The ends lost 5 bases at V and 3 bases at J; junction bases unmatched: 17.